This TCR beta chain was sequenced in a study of control samples from healthy donors and cancer patients. Produced via immunoSEQ multiplex PCR; TCRdb's table is partial and in-frame only. The sample includes roughly 43,000 clones, about 94% seen only once; the top ten take roughly a quarter. V was pared by 1 base and J by 1 base, with 7 bases between. The CDR3 is 14 residues long. Germline V gene lookup returns CDR1 SGHTA and CDR2 FQGTGA. This clone came up once. What was sequenced was blood. This TCR derives from a man aged 55 to 70 in good health. The chain carries TRBV7-3 and TRBJ2-5; D not certain. CDR3 in amino acids: CASSLNPVQETQYF. CDR3 sequence (DNA): TGTGCCAGCAGCTTAAACCCGGTCCAAGAGACCCAGTACTTC. The complete variable domain, with remaining parts taken from reference TRBV7-3 and TRBJ2-5, reads GAGVSQTPSNKVTEKGKYVELRCDPISGHTALYWYRQSLGQGPEFLIYFQGTGAADDSGLPNDRFFAVRPEGSVSTLKIQRTERGDSAVYLCASSLNPVQETQYFGPGTRLLVL.